The entry below gives a single T cell receptor (beta chain) sequence along with its context. Methods used by the authors: Reference gene primers were amplified, and this amplification served to estimate nucleated cell counts. The method was immunoSEQ multiplex PCR; TCRdb's version includes in-frame clones alone and lacks a portion of them. Clone size and V and J calls were adopted from that table, with D and trimming inferred from the DNA. Of some 180,000 clones listed, 80% are singletons. The data were obtained in a study of blood T cell repertoires in COVID-19. Across the whole study: Sample material is recorded as cDNA or gDNA derived from T cells, B-cell-depleted T cells, or PBMCs.

CDR3 length: 12 amino acids. Germline CDR1 and CDR2: ENHRY and SYGVKD. The V end was cut by 11 bases, the J end by 4 bases, with 14 bases between. The source of this sequence is a man in his 60s who had been exposed to COVID-19. The sample comprised PBMCs or T cells enriched from blood (not recorded which). The chain uses TRBV10-3 and TRBJ1-1, with no clear D. In DNA, the CDR3 is TGTGCCGCCTCGGGATTGGGCACTGAAGCTTTCTTT. Translating it yields CAASGLGTEAFF.